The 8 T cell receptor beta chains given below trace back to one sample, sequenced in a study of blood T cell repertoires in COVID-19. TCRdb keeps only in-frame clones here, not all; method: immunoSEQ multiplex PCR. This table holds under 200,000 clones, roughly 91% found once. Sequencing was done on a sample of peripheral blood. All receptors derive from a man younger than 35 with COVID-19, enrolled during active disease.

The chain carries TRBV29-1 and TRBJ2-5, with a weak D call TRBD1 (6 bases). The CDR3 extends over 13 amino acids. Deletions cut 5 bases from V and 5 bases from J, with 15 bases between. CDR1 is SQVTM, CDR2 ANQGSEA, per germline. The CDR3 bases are TGCAGCGTTCCGGGACATGAATCGGAGACCCAGTACTTC. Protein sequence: CSVPGHESETQYF.

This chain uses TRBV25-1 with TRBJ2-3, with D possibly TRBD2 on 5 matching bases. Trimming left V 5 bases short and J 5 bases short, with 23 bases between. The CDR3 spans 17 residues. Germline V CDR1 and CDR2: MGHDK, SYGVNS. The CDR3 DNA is TGTGCCAGCAGTCCCCGGACCGGGGTGTCTAAAGGAGATACGCAGTATTTT. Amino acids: CASSPRTGVSKGDTQYF.

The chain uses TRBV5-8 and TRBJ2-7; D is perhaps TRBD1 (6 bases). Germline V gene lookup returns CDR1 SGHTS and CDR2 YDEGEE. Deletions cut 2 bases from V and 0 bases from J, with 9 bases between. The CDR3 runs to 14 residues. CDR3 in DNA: TGTGCCAGCAGCTTTACAGGGAGCTCCTACGAGCAGTACTTC. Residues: CASSFTGSSYEQYF. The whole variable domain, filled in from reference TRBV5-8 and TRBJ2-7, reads EAGVTQSPTHLIKTRGQQATLRCSPISGHTSVYWYQQALGLGLQFLLWYDEGEERNRGNFPPRFSGRQFPNYSSELNVNALELEDSALYLCASSFTGSSYEQYFGPGTRLTVT.

The CDR3 DNA follows: TGTGCCAGCAGCCAAGATCGTGGGACAACCTACAATGAGCAGTTCTTC. Protein product: CASSQDRGTTYNEQFF. The V gene is TRBV3-1 (or the pseudogene TRBV3-2), the J gene TRBJ2-1, with a possible D match to TRBD1 (6 bases). CDR3 size: 16 residues. Germline V gene sequence: CDR1 LGHDT, CDR2 YNNKEL (reference sequence). V dropped 0 bases and J dropped 2 bases, with 11 bases sitting between them.

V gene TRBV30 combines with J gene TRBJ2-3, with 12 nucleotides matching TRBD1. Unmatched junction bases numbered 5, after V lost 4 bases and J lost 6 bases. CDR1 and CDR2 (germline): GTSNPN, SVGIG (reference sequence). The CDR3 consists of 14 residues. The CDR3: CAWTGDRGLDTQYF. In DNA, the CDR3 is TGTGCCTGGACAGGGGACAGGGGGCTTGATACGCAGTATTTT.

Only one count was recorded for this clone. CDR3 loop: CASSFGLYQETQYF. CDR3 DNA sequence: TGTGCCAGCAGCTTCGGACTGTACCAAGAGACCCAGTACTTC. V and J are TRBV11-2 and TRBJ2-5; D is perhaps TRBD2 (5 bases). CDR1 is SGHAT, CDR2 FQNNGV, per germline. Between the trimmed V and J ends, which lost 3 bases and 0 bases, there was a span of 8 bases. There are 14 residues in the CDR3.

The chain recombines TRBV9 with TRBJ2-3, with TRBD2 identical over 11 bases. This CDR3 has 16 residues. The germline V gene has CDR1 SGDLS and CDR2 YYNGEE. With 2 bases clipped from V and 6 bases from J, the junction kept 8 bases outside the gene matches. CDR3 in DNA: TGTGCCAGCAGCGTCACAGTAGCGGGAGGGCCGGATACGCAGTATTTT. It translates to CASSVTVAGGPDTQYF.

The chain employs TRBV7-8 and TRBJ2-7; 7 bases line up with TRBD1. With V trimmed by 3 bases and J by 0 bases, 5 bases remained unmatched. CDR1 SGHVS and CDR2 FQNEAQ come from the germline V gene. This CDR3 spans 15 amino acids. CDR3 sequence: CASSFSQGSSYEQYF. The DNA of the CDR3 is TGTGCCAGCAGCTTCTCACAGGGGAGCTCCTACGAGCAGTACTTC.